This TCR beta chain was observed in a study of control samples from healthy donors and cancer patients. Assay: immunoSEQ multiplex PCR; the TCRdb copy retains only in-frame clones and omits some. Of over 150,000 clones detected, about 95% appear once; the ten largest clones hold less than 15%. Germline CDR1 reads MNHEY; CDR2 reads SVGAGI. V shed 7 bases, J shed 4 bases, and the junction held 6 bases outside the gene matches. This CDR3 is 13 amino acids long. Sequencing used PBMCs. V and J are TRBV6-5 and TRBJ2-5, with 7 bases fitting TRBD1. This clonotype was sampled from a man aged 60 to 75 with colorectal cancer. CDR3 in amino acids: CASKPGGSETQYF. In DNA, the CDR3 is TGTGCCAGCAAACCAGGGGGATCAGAGACCCAGTACTTC.